This TCR beta chain emerged from a study of OX40 agonist ivuxolimab in advanced cancers. Assay used: immunoSEQ multiplex PCR; TCRdb lists only in-frame clones, some missing. Here the sample spans 90,000 to 100,000 clones, roughly 89% being singletons. The CDR3 runs 13 residues. The germline V gene encodes CDR1 SNHLY and CDR2 FYNNEI. A remark on this clone: Sequence at one end of the junction differs from germline and may be a read error.

Autoimmune disease history or systemic immunosuppression was exclusionary. Researchers took blood at baseline, on cycle 4 day 1, and on cycle 7 day 1. Sequences were derived from CD4+ or CD8+ T cells sorted from blood, sampled in a trial of the OX40 agonist ivuxolimab. This TCR came from an adult with an advanced solid tumor such as melanoma, head and neck, liver or kidney cancer. The chain is built from TRBV2 and TRBJ2-7; D is unresolved. The CDR3, as DNA: TGTGCCAGCAGTGAGCGATTCCCTGTCGAGCCGTACTTC. Translated: CASSERFPVEPYF.